The following is a TCR beta chain sequence with its context. Its antigen is unidentified. The V gene lost 6 bases and the J gene lost 5 bases, with 11 bases spanning the gap. Germline values: CDR1 MNHEY, CDR2 SMNVEV (reference sequence). This CDR3 spans 13 amino acids. This specimen belongs to a study of graft-versus-host responses after intestinal transplantation. Study-wide background: Grafts were multivisceral, liver-intestinal, or isolated intestinal.

Notes on the study in general: In recipient marrow, GvH clones were found, and some appeared first in ileum or blood. Circulating GvH clones peaking coincided with falling HvG clones soon after transplant. The presence of high graft-versus-host to host-versus-graft clonal ratios in allografts characterized patients with graft-donor T cell macrochimerism.

Only in-frame clones appear in the TCRdb table, and some are missing; sequencing was by immunoSEQ multiplex PCR. There are over 90,000 clones in the sample; roughly 90% occur only once, and around 0.53% lies in the top ten. V gene TRBV27 combines with J gene TRBJ1-5; no clear D gene. The clonotype was recovered from a human donor who received an intestinal transplant. Sequenced here: unstimulated CD8+ T cells sorted from spleen or lymph node cells, sampled before intestinal transplant. The CDR3 loop reads CASSLKSYQPQHF. Written as DNA, the CDR3 is TGTGCCAGCAGCTTAAAGAGTTATCAGCCCCAGCATTTT.